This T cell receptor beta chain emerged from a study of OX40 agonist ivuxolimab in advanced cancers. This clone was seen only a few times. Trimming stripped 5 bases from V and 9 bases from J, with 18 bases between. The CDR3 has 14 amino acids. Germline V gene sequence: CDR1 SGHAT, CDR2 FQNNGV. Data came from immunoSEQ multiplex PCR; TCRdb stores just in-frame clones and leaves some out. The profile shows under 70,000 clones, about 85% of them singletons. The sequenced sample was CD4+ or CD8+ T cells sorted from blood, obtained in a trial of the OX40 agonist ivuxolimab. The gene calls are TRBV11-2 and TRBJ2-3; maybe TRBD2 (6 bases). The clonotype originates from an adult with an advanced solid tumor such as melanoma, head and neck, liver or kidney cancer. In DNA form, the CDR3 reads TGTGCCAGCAGCCCGAGAGGCGGGGCGGAGACGCAGTATTTT. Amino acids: CASSPRGGAETQYF.